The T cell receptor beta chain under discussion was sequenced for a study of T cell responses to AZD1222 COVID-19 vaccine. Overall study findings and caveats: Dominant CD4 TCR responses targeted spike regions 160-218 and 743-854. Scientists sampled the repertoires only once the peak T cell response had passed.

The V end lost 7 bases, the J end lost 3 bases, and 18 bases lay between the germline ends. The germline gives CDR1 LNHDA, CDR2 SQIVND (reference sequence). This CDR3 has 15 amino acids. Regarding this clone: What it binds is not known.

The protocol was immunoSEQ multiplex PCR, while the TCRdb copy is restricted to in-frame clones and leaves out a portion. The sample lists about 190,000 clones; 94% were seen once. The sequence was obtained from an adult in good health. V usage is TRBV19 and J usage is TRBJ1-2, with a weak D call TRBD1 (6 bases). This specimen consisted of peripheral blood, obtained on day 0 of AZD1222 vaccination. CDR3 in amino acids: CASKGGSRVDYGYTF. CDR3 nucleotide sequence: TGTGCCAGTAAGGGGGGTTCTAGGGTCGACTATGGCTACACCTTC. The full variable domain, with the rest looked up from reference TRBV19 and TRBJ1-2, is DGGITQSPKYLFRKEGQNVTLSCEQNLNHDAMYWYRQDPGQGLRLIYYSQIVNDFQKGDIAEGYSVSREKKESFPLTVTSAQKNPTAFYLCASKGGSRVDYGYTFGSGTRLTVV.